The TCR beta chain described here comes from a study of somatic mutations in cytotoxic T cells in rheumatoid arthritis. Study-wide results and limits: The authors did not know the antigen targets of the expanded CD8+ clones.

Germline assignment: CDR1 LNHNV and CDR2 YYDKDF (reference sequence). The CDR3 is made up of 12 amino acids. Trimming pared 0 bases from V and 3 bases from J, leaving 2 bases between. To note about this clone: The antigen remains undetermined.

Only in-frame clones appear in the TCRdb table, and some are missing; sequencing was by immunoSEQ multiplex PCR. The sample has around 11,000 clones, roughly 71% seen once. The sample taken for sequencing was CD8+ T cells sorted from blood. This TCR derives from an adult with rheumatoid arthritis. The J gene is TRBJ1-2, the V gene TRBV15; no clear D. The CDR3 is CATSRDYYGYTF. The DNA for the CDR3 is TGTGCCACCAGCAGAGATTACTATGGCTACACCTTC.